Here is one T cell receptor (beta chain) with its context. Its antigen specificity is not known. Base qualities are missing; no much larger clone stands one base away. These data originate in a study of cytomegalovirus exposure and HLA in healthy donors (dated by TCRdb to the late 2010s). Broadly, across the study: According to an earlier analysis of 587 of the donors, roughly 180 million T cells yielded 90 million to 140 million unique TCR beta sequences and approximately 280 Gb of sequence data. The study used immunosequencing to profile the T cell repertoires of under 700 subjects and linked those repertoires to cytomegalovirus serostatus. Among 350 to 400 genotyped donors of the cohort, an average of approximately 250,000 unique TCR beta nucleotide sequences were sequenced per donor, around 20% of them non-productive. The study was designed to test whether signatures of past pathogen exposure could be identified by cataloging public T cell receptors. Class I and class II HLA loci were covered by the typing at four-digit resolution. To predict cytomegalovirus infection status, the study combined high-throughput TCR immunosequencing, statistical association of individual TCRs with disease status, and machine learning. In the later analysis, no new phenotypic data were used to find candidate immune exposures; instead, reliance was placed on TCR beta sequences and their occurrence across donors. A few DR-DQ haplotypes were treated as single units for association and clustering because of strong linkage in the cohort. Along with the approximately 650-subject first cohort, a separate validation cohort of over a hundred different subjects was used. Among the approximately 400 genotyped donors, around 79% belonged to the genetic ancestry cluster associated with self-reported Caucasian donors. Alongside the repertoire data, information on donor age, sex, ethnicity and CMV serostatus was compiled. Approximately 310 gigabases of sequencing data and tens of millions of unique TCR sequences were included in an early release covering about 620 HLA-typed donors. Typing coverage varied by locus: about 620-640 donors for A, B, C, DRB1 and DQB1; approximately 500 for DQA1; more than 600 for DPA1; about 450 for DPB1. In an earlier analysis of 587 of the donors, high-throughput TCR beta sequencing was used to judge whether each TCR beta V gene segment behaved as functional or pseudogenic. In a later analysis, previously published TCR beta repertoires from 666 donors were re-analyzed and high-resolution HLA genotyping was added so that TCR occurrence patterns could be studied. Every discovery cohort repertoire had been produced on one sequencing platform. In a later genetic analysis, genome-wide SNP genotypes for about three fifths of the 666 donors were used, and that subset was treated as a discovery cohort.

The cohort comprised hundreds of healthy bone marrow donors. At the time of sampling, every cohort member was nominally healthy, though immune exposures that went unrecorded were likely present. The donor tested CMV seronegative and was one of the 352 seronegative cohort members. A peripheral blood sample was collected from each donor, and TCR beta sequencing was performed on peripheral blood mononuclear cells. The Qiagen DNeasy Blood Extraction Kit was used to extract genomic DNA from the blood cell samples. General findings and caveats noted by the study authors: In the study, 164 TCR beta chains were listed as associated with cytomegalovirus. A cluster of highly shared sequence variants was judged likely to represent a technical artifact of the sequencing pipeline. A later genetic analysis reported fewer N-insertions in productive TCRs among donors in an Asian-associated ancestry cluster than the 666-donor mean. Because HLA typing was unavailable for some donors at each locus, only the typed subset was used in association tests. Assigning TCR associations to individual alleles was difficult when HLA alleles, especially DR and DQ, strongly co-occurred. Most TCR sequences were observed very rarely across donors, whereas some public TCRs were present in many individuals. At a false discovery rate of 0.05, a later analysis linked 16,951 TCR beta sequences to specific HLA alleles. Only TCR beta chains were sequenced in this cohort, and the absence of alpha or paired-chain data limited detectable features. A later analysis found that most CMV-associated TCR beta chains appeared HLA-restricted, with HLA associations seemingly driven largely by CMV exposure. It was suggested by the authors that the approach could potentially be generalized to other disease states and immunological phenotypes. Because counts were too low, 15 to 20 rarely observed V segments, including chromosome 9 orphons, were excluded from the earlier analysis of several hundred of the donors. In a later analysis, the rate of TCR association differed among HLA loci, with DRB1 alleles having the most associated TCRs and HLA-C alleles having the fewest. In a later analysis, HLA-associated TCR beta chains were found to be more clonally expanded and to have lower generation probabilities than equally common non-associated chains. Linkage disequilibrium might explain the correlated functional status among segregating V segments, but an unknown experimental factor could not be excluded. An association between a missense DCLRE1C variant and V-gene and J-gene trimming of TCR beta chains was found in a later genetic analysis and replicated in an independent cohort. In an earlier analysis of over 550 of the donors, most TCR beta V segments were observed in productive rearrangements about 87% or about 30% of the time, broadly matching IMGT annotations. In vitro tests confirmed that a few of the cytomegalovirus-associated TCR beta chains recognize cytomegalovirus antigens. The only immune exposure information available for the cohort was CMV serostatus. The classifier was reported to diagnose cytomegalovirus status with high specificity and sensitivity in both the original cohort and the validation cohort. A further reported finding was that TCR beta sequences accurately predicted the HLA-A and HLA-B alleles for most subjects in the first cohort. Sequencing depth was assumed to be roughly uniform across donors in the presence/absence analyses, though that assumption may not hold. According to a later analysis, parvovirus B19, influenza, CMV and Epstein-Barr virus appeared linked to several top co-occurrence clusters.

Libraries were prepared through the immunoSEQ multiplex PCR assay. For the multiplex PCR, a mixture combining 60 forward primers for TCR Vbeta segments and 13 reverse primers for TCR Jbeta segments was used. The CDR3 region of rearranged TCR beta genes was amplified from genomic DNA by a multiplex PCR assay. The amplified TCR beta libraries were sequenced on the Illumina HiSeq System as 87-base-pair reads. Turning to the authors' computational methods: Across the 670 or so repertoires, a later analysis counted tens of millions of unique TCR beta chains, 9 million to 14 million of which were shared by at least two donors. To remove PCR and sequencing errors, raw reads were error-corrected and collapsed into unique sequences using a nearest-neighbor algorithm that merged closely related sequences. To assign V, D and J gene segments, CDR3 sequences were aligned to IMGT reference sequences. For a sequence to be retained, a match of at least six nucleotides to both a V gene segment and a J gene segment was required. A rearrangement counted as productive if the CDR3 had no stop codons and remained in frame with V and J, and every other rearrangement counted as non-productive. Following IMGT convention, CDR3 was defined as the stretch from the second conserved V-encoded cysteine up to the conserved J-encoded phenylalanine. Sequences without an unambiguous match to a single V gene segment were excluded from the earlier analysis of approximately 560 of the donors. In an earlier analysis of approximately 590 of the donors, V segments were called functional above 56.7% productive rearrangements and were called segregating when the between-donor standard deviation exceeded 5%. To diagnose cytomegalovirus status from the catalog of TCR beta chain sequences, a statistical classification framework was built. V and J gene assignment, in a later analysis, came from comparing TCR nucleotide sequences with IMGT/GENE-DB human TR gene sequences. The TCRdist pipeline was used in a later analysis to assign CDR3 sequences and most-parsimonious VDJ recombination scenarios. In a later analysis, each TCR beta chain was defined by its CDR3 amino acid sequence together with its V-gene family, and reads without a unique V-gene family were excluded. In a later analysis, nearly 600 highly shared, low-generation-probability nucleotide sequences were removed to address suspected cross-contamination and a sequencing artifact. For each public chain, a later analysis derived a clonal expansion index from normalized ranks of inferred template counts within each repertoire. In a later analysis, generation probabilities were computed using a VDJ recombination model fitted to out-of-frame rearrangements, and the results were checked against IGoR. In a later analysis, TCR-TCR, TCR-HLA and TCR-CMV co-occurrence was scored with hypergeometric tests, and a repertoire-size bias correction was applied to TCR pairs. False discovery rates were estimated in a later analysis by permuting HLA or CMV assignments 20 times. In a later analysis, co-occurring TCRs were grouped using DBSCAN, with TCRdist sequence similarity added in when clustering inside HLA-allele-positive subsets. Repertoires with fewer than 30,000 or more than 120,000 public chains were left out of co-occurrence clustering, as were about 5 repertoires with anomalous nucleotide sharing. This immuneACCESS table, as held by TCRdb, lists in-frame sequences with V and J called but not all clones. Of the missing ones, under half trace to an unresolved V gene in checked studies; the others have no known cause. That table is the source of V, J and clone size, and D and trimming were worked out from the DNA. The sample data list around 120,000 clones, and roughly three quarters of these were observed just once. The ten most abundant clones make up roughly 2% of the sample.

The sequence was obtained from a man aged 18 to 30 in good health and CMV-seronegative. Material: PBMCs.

For the CDR3, the sequence is CASSVGLAGVTDTQYF. Read as DNA, the sequence is TGTGCCAGCAGCGTAGGACTAGCGGGAGTCACAGATACGCAGTATTTT. The V gene is TRBV9 and the J gene is TRBJ2-3; 12 junctional bases match TRBD2. The germline V gene provides CDR1 SGDLS and CDR2 YYNGEE. Relative to germline, V is missing 0 bases and J is missing 2 bases, with 1 base of the junction outside any gene match. The CDR3 spans 16 residues, from the cysteine through the phenylalanine. The retained sequence is limited to the CDR3, 48 bases, with the frame set at the first base. Reference TRBV9 and TRBJ2-3 genes cover what lies past the CDR3, so the full variable domain is DSGVTQTPKHLITATGQRVTLRCSPRSGDLSVYWYQQSLDQGLQFLIQYYNGEERAKGNILERFSAQQFPDLHSELNLSSLELGDSALYFCASSVGLAGVTDTQYFGPGTRLTVL.